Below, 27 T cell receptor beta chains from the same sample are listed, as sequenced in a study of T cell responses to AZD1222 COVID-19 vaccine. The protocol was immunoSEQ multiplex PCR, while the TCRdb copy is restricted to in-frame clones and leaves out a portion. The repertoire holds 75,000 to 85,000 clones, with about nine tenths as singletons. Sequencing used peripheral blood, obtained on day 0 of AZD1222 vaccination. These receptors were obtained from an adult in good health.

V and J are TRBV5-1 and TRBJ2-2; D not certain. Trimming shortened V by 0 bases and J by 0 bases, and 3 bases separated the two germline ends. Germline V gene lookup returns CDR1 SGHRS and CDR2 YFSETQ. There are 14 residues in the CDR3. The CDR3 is CASSLAPNTGELFF. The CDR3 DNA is TGCGCCAGCAGCTTGGCCCCGAACACCGGGGAGCTGTTTTTT.

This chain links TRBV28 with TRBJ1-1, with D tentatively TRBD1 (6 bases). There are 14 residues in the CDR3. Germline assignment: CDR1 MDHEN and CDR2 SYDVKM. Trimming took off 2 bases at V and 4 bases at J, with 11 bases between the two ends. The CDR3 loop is CASSLGGLGTEAFF. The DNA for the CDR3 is TGTGCCAGCAGTTTAGGGGGGCTAGGCACTGAAGCTTTCTTT.

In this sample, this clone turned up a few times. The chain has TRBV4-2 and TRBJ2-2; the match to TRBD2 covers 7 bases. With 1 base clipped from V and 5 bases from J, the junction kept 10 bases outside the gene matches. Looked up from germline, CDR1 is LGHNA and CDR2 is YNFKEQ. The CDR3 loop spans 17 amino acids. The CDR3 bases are TGTGCCAGCAGCCAAGTGATTGCACTAGCGCAGACCGGGGAGCTGTTTTTT. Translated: CASSQVIALAQTGELFF.

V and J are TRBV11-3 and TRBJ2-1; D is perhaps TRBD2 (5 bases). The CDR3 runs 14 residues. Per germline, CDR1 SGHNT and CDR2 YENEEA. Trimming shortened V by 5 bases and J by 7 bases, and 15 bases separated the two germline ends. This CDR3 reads CASSPDGIWNEQFF. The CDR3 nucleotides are TGTGCCAGCAGCCCTGACGGGATTTGGAATGAGCAGTTCTTC.

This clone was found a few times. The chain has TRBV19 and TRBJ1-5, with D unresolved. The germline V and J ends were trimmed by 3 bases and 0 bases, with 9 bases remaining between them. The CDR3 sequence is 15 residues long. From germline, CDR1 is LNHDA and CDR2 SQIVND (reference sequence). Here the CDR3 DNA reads TGTGCCAGTAGTATGAACGGGTATAGCAATCAGCCCCAGCATTTT. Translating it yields CASSMNGYSNQPQHF.

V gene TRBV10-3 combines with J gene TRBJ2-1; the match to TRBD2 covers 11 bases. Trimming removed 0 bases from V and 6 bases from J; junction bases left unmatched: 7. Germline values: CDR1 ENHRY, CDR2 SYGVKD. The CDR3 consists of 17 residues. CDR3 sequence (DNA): TGTGCCATCAGTGAGTCGATCCCGACTAGCGGGGCCAATGAGCAGTTCTTC. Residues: CAISESIPTSGANEQFF.

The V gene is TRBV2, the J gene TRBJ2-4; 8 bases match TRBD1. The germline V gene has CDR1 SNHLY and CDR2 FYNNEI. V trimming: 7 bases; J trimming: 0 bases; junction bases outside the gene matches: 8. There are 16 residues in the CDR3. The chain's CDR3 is CASIKGQGLAKNIQYF. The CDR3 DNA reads TGTGCCAGCATAAAAGGACAGGGTTTAGCCAAAAACATTCAGTACTTC.

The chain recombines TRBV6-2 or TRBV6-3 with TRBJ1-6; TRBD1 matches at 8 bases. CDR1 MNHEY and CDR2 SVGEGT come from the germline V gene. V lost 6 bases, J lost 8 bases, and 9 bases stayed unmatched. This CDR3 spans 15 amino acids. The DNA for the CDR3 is TGTGCCAGCAGCCCCGGACAGGGAGGTTATTCACCCCTCCACTTT. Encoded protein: CASSPGQGGYSPLHF.

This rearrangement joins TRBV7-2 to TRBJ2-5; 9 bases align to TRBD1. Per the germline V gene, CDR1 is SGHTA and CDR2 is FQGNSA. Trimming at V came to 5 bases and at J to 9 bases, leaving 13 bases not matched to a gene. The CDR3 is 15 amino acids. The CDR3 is CASSVATGGSWAQYF. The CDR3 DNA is TGTGCCAGCAGCGTCGCGACAGGGGGGTCGTGGGCCCAGTACTTC.

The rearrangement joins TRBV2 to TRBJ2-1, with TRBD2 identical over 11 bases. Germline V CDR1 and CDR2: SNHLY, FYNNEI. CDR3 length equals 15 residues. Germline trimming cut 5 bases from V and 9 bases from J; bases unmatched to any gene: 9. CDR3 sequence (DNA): TGTGCCAGCAGTCCCCGACTAGCGGGATTGGGTGAGCAGTTCTTC. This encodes CASSPRLAGLGEQFF.

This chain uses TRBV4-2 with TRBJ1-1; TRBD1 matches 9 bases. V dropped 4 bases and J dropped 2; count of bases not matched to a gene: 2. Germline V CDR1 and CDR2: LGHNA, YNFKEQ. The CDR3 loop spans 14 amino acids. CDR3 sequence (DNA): TGTGCCAGCAGCCTGACAGGGGGAAACACTGAAGCTTTCTTT. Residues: CASSLTGGNTEAFF.

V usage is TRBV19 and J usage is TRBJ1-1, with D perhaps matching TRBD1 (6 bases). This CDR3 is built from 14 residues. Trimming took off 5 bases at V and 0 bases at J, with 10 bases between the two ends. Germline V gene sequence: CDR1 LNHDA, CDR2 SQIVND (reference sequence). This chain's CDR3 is CASSQQGLNTEAFF. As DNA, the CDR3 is TGTGCCAGTAGTCAACAGGGACTGAACACTGAAGCTTTCTTT.

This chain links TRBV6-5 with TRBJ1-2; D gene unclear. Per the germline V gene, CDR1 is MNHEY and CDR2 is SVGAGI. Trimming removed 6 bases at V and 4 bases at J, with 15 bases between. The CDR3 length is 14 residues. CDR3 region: CASRRQDYSYGYTF. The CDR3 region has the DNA TGTGCCAGCAGGCGACAAGATTATTCCTATGGCTACACCTTC.

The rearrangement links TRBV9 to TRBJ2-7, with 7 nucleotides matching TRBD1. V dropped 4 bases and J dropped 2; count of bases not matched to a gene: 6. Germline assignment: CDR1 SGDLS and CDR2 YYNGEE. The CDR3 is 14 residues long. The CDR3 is CASSLRTGPYEQYF. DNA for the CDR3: TGTGCCAGCAGCCTTCGGACAGGACCCTACGAGCAGTACTTC.

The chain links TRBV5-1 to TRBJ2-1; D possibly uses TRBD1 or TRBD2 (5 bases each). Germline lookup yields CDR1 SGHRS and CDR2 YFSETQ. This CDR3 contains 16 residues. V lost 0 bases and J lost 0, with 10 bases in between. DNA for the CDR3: TGCGCCAGCAGCTTGGGAGGGGATAGCTCCTACAATGAGCAGTTCTTC. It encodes CASSLGGDSSYNEQFF.

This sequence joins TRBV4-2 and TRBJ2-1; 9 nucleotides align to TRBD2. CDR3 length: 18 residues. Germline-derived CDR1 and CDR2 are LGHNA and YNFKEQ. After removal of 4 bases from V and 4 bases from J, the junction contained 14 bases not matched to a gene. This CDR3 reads CASSRTPDGLATYNEQFF. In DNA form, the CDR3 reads TGTGCCAGCAGCCGAACCCCGGATGGACTAGCGACTTACAATGAGCAGTTCTTC.

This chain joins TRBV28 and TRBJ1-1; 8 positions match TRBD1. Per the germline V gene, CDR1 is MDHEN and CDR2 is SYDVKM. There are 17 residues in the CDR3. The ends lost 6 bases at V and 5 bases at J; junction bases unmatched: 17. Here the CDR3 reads CASRELWGGQGNTEAFF. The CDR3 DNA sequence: TGTGCCAGCAGGGAGCTATGGGGCGGACAGGGTAATACTGAAGCTTTCTTT.

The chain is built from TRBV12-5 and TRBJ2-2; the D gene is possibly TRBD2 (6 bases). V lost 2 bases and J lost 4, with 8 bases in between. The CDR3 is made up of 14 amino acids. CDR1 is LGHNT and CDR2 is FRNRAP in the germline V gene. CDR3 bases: TGTGCTAGTGGTTTGTTCGGGGGCACCGGGGAGCTGTTTTTT. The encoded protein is CASGLFGGTGELFF.

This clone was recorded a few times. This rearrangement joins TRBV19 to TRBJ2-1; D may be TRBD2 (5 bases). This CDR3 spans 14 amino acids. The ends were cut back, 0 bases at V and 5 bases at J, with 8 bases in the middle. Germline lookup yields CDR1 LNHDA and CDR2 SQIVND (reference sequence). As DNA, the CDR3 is TGTGCCAGTAGTATAGATCTCGGGGACAATGAGCAGTTCTTC. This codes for CASSIDLGDNEQFF.

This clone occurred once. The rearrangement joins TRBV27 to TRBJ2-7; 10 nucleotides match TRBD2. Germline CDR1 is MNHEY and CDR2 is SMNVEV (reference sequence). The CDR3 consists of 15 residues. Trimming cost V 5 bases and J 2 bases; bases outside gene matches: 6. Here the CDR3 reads CASSLGTSVPYEQYF. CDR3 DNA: TGTGCCAGCAGTCTAGGGACTAGCGTGCCCTACGAGCAGTACTTC.

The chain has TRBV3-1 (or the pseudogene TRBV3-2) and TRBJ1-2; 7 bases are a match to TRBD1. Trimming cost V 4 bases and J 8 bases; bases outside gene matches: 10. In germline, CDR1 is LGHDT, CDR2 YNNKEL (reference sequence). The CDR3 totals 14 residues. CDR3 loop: CASSPQTEQGGYTF. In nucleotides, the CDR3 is TGTGCCAGCAGCCCCCAGACCGAACAGGGGGGCTACACCTTC.

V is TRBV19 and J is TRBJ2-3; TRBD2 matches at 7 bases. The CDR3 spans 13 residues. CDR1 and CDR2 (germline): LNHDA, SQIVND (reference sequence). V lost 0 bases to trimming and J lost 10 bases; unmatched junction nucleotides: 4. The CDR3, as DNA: TGTGCCAGTAGTATAGATCACCTAGCGGCGCAGTATTTT. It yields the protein CASSIDHLAAQYF.

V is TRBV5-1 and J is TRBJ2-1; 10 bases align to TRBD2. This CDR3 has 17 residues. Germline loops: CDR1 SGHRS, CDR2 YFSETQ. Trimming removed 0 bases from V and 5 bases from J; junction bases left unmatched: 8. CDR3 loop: CASSLDAQREGHNEQFF. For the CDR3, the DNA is TGCGCCAGCAGCTTGGATGCCCAGCGGGAGGGACACAATGAGCAGTTCTTC. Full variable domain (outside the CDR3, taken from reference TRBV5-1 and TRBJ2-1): KAGVTQTPRYLIKTRGQQVTLSCSPISGHRSVSWYQQTPGQGLQFLFEYFSETQRNKGNFPGRFSGRQFSNSRSEMNVSTLELGDSALYLCASSLDAQREGHNEQFFGPGTRLTVL.

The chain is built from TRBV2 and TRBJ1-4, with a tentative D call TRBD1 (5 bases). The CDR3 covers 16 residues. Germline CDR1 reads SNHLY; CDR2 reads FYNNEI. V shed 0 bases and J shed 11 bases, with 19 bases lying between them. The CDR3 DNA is TGTGCCAGCAGTGAAGCAATAGGGGTCGCGGCCTGGAAACTGTTTTTT. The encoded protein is CASSEAIGVAAWKLFF.

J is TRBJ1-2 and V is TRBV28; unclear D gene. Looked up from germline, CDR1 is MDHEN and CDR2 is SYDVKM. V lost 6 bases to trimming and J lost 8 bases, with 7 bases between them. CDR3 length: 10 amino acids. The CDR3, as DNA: TGTGCCAGCAGGTCCGGGGGCTACACCTTC. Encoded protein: CASRSGGYTF.

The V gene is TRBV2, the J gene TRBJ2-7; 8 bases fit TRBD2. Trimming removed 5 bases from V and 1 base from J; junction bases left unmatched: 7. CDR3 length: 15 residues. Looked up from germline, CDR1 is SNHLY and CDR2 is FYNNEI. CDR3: CASSLSGSSSYEQYF. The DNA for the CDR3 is TGTGCCAGCAGTCTAAGCGGGAGCAGTTCCTACGAGCAGTACTTC.

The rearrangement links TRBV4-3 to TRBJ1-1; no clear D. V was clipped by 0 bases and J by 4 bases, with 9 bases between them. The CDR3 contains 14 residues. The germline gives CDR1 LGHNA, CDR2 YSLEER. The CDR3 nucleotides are TGCGCCAGCAGCCAAGATCGGAGGGCCACTGAAGCTTTCTTT. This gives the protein CASSQDRRATEAFF.